This paragraph reports one T cell receptor (beta chain). It has no known antigen specificity. Germline is not matched at one junction end, which may reflect a read error. TCR CDR3 regions were amplified from genomic DNA by multiplex PCR using the deep immunoSEQ assay. Extracted genomic DNA from each cell subset was distributed evenly across all wells of several immunoSEQ 96-well plates, and each plate was treated as a replicate. For sorted subsets, about 0.2 ug genomic DNA, equal to 25,000 to 35,000 T cell genomes, was loaded into each replicate PCR. Purified libraries were measured with a Qubit 3.0 fluorometer, size-checked on a Bioanalyzer 2100, and measured again with the KAPA Library Quantification kit. Every immunoSEQ 96-well plate was sequenced on a separate single-read 150-cycle Illumina NextSeq 550 flow cell. The authors' pipeline ran thus. Because the immunoSEQ output held only junctional sequences and lacked quality scores, the filtering could not match the filtering applied to full-length reads. To assign V/J genes and CDR3, sequences were annotated against IMGT germline references using PyIR, a Python wrapper for IgBLAST v1.9. Reads were removed for weak V/J assignments (E-value above 1e-6), missing CDR3, stop codons, out-of-frame junctions, or ambiguous translated residues. V3J clonotypes were defined as sequences sharing the same inferred V gene, J gene, and CDR3 amino acid sequence. Percentage overlap between repertoires was calculated by dividing the number of shared unique clonotypes by the size of the smaller repertoire. Richness of each repertoire was evaluated using RTK rarefaction, the Chao1 estimator, and Recon v2.1 estimates of unobserved clonotypes. OLGA was used to compute generation probabilities for all TCRbeta clonotypes that the gDNA method yielded from a handful of donors. Sourced from immuneACCESS, this table was stored by TCRdb with only in-frame sequences that have V and J called. A share of the clones is absent; for the studies checked, an unresolved V gene accounts for under half, and the remainder has no known explanation. V and J calls and clone size are as listed in that table; D and trimming were resolved from the DNA. This sample holds about 730,000 clones; over 55% were observed only once. The ten largest clones capture approximately 1.8% of the sample.

These data come from a study of shared clonotypes between healthy human individuals (dated by TCRdb to the early 2020s). The study in broad terms: A few men and two women, aged 18 to 49 years, made up the cohort. For each donor, three plates each were used for CD4 naive and CD4 memory, two plates were used for CD8 naive, and one plate was used for CD8 memory. To estimate repertoire size and how much clonotypes are shared between individuals, the study performed deep sequencing of blood TCR repertoires from 4 to 6 healthy adults. Different laboratories and diverse techniques were used to prepare libraries and sequence TCR repertoires, to increase sequencing depth and limit assay-specific biases. Per donor, leukapheresis produced somewhere between about 0.8 and 9 billion PBMCs.

Results and caveats for the whole study, not just this receptor: Naive subsets generally had larger estimated clonotype richness than memory subsets. Higher generation probabilities were observed for clonotypes shared by all four sorted-subset donors than for non-shared clonotypes. Sharing across a few donors was observed for approximately 4.6% of naive CD4, 3% to 3.5% of naive CD8, over 2% of memory CD4, and about 0.39% of memory CD8 clonotypes. Based on pairwise subsampling, the degree of clonotype sharing among donors was expected to be affected by sequencing depth. Incomplete sequencing was indicated by rarefaction of sorted-subset datasets, despite the large sequencing depth. Because the study included only a small number of donors, the genetic and exposure-history diversity represented was limited. Sampling was restricted to blood, and TCR repertoires in tissue are likely to differ from TCR repertoires in blood.

Taken from the germline V gene, the CDR1 and CDR2 loops are SGHRS and YFSETQ. The CDR3 covers 15 residues, taking in both the cysteine and the phenylalanine. Solely the CDR3 DNA is kept, with 45 bases framed from the first base. Donors were healthy HIV-negative adults with no recently reported acute infections or vaccinations. All donors were Caucasian adults living in Nashville, Tennessee, USA. CD4+ T cells were enriched by magnetic negative selection; naive cells were then positively selected on CD45RA, and the negative fraction formed the memory subset. Blood was obtained by leukapheresis, after which PBMCs were separated by Ficoll-Histopaque density gradient centrifugation and cryopreserved in liquid nitrogen vapor phase. Analytical flow cytometry was used to check the purity and quantity of each magnetically sorted T cell population. From each sorted fraction, genomic DNA was isolated and quantified by UV absorbance on a Nanodrop 2000c.

The chain links TRBV5-1 with TRBJ1-4; the best D guess is TRBD1, with 5 bases matching. The receptor was isolated from a woman in her twenties or thirties in good health. Material: memory CD4+ T cells sorted from blood. The cell subset or site label of this sample denotes: CD45RA-negative fraction. The nucleotide sequence reads as follows: TGTGCCAGCAGCTTGAGGCAGGGCCATAATGAAAAACTGTTTTTT. Its product reads: CASSLRQGHNEKLFF.